Sequencing of this T cell receptor beta chain was carried out in a study of T-cell reconstitution after alpha-beta-depleted transplantation in children. General observations from the study: There were some patients whose high TCRbeta diversity at day 60 came from surviving recipient T cells and thymic progenitors. Once a year had passed after transplant, T-cell counts and diversity came mostly from newly produced T cells. Reportedly, roughly two months post-transplant, alpha-beta T cells arose from several hundred expanded graft clones.

The sample holds many counts of this clonotype. What it binds is not known. Unique molecular identifiers were built into the TCRbeta library. TCRdb independently ran MiXCR on the PCR reads; one entry per CDR3 protein. The table shows roughly 670,000 distinct CDR3 sequences, with around 13% occurring only once. The CDR3 sequence is 17 residues long. The germline CDR1 and CDR2 sequences are KGHSH and LQKENI. Trimming left V 3 bases short and J 8 bases short, with 20 bases between. The chain employs TRBV18 and TRBJ1-6, with D hard to call. This specimen consisted of PBMCs, obtained before TCRalphabeta/CD19-depleted stem cell transplant. The sequence was obtained from a girl aged 2-10 years with congenital amegakaryocytic thrombocytopenia, due to receive a stem cell transplant. The CDR3 reads CASSPIGSRRRDSPLHF. CDR3 coding DNA: TGTGCCAGCTCACCTATCGGTAGCCGGAGAAGAGATTCACCCCTCCACTTT.